This TCR beta chain was profiled in a study of T cell responses to AZD1222 COVID-19 vaccine. This CDR3 spans 18 amino acids. V lost 4 bases, J lost 6 bases, and 20 bases stayed unmatched. Germline V gene data show CDR1 as MDHEN and CDR2 as SYDVKM. The study pooled second doses at about 4 or about 12 weeks. A remark on this clone: No antigen is known for it.

Notes on the study in general: Possibly, clonal diversity was underestimated; donors were largely white British and included more females. Baseline antibody screening turned up just a handful of seropositive AZD1222 recipients. Spike-spanning, vaccine-associated CD4 TCRs were dominant at 160-218 and 743-854.

The protocol was immunoSEQ multiplex PCR, while the TCRdb copy is restricted to in-frame clones and leaves out a portion. The sample lists some 130,000 clones, approximately 92% occurring once. This receptor was identified in an adult who received the AZD1222 COVID-19 vaccine. J is TRBJ1-2 and V is TRBV28, with 7 bases that match TRBD1. The sample here was peripheral blood, taken 28 days after the second AZD1222 dose. CDR3 DNA sequence: TGTGCCAGCAGTTCAGGGGGTACAGGGGAGTTAAGAGGGAATGGCTACACCTTC. Translated, it gives CASSSGGTGELRGNGYTF.